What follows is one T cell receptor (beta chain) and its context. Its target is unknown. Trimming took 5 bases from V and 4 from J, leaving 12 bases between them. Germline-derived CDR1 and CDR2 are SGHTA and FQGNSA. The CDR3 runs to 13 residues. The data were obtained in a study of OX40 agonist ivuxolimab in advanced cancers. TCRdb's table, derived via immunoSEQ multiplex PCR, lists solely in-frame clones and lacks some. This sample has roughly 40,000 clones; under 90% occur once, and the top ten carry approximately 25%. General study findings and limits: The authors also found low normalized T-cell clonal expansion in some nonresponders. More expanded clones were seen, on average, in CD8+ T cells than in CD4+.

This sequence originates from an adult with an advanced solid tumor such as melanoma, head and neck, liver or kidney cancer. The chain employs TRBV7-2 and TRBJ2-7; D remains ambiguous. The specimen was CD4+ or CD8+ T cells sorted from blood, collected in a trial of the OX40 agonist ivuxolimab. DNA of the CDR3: TGTGCCAGCAGCCTGCAGGCAATGTACGAGCAGTACTTC. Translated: CASSLQAMYEQYF.